This T cell receptor (beta chain) derives from a study of post-analysis software for immune sequencing data. About the research overall: Relapsing-remitting, secondary progressive and progressive-relapsing forms of multiple sclerosis all featured among disease courses. Findings and limits, study-wide: With F measure, samples from one preparation batch clustered together strongly. Multiple sclerosis patients showed significantly lower normalized Chao1 diversity than controls did.

About this clonotype itself: Antigen specificity is unknown.

Prepared libraries of TCR beta cDNA carried unique molecular identifiers. Each sample of about 1 to 10 million input T cells yielded around 500,000 cDNA molecules, so each molecule approximated one T cell. TCRdb re-called the PCR reads through MiXCR, storing one row per CDR3 protein. Of about 810,000 distinct CDR3 sequences in the sample, about 53% were seen once. Sequencing input: blood. The TCR originated in a girl between 5 and 17 years old with multiple sclerosis.

The CDR3 nucleotides are TGTGCCAGCAGTACCAGGACGGAGAACACTGAAGCTTTCTTT. Translation gives CASSTRTENTEAFF. This rearrangement joins TRBV2 to TRBJ1-1; D not certain. Trimming stripped 5 bases from V and 1 base from J, with 11 bases between. The CDR3 loop spans 14 amino acids. Germline V lookup: CDR1 SNHLY, CDR2 FYNNEI.